The T cell receptor beta chain described here comes from a study of shared clonotypes between healthy human individuals (dated by TCRdb to about 2020). Background on the whole study: The cohort included a few men and a couple of women between 18 and 49 years of age. For each donor, CD4 naive and CD4 memory were each given three plates, CD8 naive was given two plates, and CD8 memory was given one plate. To estimate repertoire size and how much clonotype sharing occurs between individuals, the study deeply sequenced the blood TCR repertoires of roughly 5 healthy adults. To increase sequencing depth and limit assay-specific biases, different laboratories used diverse techniques to prepare libraries and sequence TCR repertoires. Per donor, leukapheresis produced somewhere between about 0.94 and 9.5 billion PBMCs.

From its cysteine to its phenylalanine, the CDR3 spans 13 amino acids. Here the CDR3 DNA is all that survives: 39 bases in frame from base 1. V loses 7 bases at its end and J loses 4 bases; junction bases beyond the gene matches: 5. The germline V gene yields SQVTM for CDR1 and ANQGSEA for CDR2. General study outcomes and caveats: Incomplete sequencing was indicated by rarefaction of sorted-subset datasets, despite the large sequencing depth. Pairwise subsampling led to the expectation that sequencing depth would affect the degree of clonotype sharing among donors. Sampling was limited to blood, and TCR repertoires in tissue likely differ from TCR repertoires in blood. Naive subsets generally had larger estimated clonotype richness than memory subsets did. The genetic and exposure-history diversity represented was limited by the small number of donors. Clonotypes shared by all four sorted-subset donors showed higher generation probabilities than non-shared clonotypes. Across a handful of donors, roughly 5% of naive CD4, 3.5% of naive CD8, roughly 2.3% of memory CD4, and approximately 0.42% of memory CD8 clonotypes were shared.

Concerning this clone: Its antigen specificity is not known. No per-base quality is available; no much larger clone lies one base away.

CD8 naive samples were CD45RO-negative cells positively selected for CCR7, giving a CD45RA+CCR7+ population that excluded TemRA cells. The donors were healthy, HIV-negative adults with no recently reported acute infections or vaccinations. Every donor was a Caucasian adult living in Nashville, Tennessee, USA. Blood was obtained by leukapheresis, after which PBMCs were separated by Ficoll-Histopaque density gradient centrifugation and cryopreserved in liquid nitrogen vapor phase. Purity and quantity of every magnetically sorted T cell population were checked by analytical flow cytometry. Genomic DNA was isolated from every sorted fraction and measured by UV absorbance on a Nanodrop 2000c. Using the deep immunoSEQ assay, multiplex PCR amplified TCR CDR3 regions from genomic DNA. Genomic DNA extracted from each cell subset was distributed evenly over all wells of several immunoSEQ 96-well plates, and each plate served as one replicate. For sorted subsets, each replicate PCR was loaded with about 0.2 ug genomic DNA, equivalent to about 30,000 T cell genomes. Purified libraries were measured with a Qubit 3.0 fluorometer, size-checked on a Bioanalyzer 2100, and measured again with the KAPA Library Quantification kit. A separate single-read 150-cycle Illumina NextSeq 550 flow cell was used to sequence each immunoSEQ 96-well plate. In the paper's pipeline: Because only junctional sequences without quality scores were contained in the immunoSEQ output, filtering matching that applied to full-length reads could not be performed. Sequences were annotated with PyIR, a Python wrapper for IgBLAST v1.9, and V/J genes and CDR3 were assigned using IMGT germline references. Reads with weak V/J assignments (E-value above 1e-6), missing CDR3, stop codons, out-of-frame junctions, or ambiguous translated residues were removed. A V3J clonotype was defined by an identical inferred V gene, J gene, and CDR3 amino acid sequence. The percentage overlap between two repertoires was calculated by dividing the number of shared unique clonotypes by the size of the smaller repertoire. Three approaches were used to assess repertoire richness: RTK rarefaction, the Chao1 estimator, and Recon v2.1 estimates of unobserved clonotypes. Generation probabilities for all TCRbeta clonotypes obtained by the gDNA method from several donors were computed using OLGA. TCRdb's version of the immuneACCESS table is confined to in-frame rearrangements and falls short of the full clone set. An unresolved V gene accounts for under half of the shortfall where checked; the remainder is of unknown origin. V and J calls and clone size are those listed in that table; D and trimming were worked out from the DNA. The sample has about 580,000 clones on record, nearly 98% of them singletons. The ten biggest clones cover 0.3% of the sample.

This TCR was recovered from a man younger than 45 in good health. The sequence is built from TRBV29-1 and TRBJ1-3, with 9 middle bases fitting TRBD1. Sequences were obtained from naive CD8+ T cells sorted from blood. In light of the paper, this sample's cell subset or site label describes: CD45RA+CCR7+. The CDR3 protein sequence reads: CSAYRGQGNTIYF. The DNA is TGCAGCGCTTACAGGGGGCAGGGAAACACCATATATTTT.